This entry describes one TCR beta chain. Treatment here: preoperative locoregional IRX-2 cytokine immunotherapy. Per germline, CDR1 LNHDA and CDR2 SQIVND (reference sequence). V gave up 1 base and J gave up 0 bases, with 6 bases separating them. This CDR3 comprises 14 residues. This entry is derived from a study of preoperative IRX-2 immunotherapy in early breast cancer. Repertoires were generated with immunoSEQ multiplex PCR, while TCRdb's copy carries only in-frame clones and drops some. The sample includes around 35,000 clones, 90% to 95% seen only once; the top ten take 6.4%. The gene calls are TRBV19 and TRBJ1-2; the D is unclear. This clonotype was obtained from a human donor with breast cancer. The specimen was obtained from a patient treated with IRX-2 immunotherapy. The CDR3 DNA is TGTGCCAGTAGTATAGCAGCAGCTAACTATGGCTACACCTTC. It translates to CASSIAAANYGYTF.